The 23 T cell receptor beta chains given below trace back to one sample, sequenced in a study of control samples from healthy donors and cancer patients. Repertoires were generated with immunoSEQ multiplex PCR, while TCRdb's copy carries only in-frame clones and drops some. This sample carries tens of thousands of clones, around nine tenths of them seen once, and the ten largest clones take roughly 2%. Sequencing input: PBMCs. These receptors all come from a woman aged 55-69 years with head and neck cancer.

The CDR3 region is CASSEGRMGEQYF. The CDR3 region has the DNA TGTGCCAGCAGTGAAGGCAGGATGGGCGAGCAGTACTTC. The chain joins TRBV2 to TRBJ2-7, with no clear D. This CDR3 region has 13 residues. Germline V gene sequence: CDR1 SNHLY, CDR2 FYNNEI. Trimming pared 1 base from V and 6 bases from J, leaving 10 bases between.

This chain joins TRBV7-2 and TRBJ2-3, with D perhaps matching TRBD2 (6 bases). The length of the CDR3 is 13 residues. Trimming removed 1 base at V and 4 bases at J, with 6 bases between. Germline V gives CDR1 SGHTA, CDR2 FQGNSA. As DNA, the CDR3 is TGTGCCAGCAGCTTAGGGAGGGCAGATACGCAGTATTTT. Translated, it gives CASSLGRADTQYF.

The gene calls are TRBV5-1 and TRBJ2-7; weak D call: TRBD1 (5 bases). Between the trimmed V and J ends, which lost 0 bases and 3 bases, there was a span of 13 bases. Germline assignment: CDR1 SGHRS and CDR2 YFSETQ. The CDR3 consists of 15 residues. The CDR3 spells CASSLEAGSNYEQYF. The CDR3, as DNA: TGCGCCAGCAGCTTGGAGGCAGGGTCGAACTACGAGCAGTACTTC.

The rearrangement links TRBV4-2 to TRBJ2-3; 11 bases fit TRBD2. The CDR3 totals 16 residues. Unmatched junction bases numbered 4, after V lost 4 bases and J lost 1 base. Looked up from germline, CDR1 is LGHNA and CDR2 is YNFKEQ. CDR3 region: CASSPVAGGGTDTQYF. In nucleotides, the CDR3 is TGTGCCAGCAGCCCGGTAGCGGGAGGGGGCACAGATACGCAGTATTTT.

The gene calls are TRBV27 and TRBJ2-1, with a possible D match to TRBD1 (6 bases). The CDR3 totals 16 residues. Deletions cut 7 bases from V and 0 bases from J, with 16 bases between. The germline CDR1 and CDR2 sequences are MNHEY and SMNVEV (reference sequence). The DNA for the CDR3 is TGTGCCAGCATTCCTACTGGACAGAGCTCCTACAATGAGCAGTTCTTC. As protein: CASIPTGQSSYNEQFF.

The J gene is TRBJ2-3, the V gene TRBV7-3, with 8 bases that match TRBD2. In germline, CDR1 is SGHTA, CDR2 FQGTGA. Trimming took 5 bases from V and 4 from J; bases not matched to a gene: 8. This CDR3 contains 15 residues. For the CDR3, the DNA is TGTGCCAGCAGCCGTGTCGGAGCGGGAGCAGATACGCAGTATTTT. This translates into CASSRVGAGADTQYF.

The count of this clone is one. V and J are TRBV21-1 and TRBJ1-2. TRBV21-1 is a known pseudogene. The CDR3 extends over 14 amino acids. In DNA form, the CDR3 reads TGTGCCAGCAGCAGCCGTCGGGGGCAAAGTGGCTACACCTTC. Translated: CASSSRRGQSGYTF.

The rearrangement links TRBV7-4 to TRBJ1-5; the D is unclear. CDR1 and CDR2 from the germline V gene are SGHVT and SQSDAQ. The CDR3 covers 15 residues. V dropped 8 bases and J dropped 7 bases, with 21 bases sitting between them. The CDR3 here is CASGFRRQVCQPQHF. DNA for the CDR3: TGTGCCAGCGGATTTCGTCGGCAGGTTTGCCAGCCCCAGCATTTT. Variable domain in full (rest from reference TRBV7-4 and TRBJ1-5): GAGVSQSPRYKVAKRGRDVALRCDSISGHVTLYWYRQTLGQGSEVLTYSQSDAQRDKSGRPSGRFSAERPERSVSTLKIQRTEQGDSAVYLCASGFRRQVCQPQHFGDGTRLSIL.

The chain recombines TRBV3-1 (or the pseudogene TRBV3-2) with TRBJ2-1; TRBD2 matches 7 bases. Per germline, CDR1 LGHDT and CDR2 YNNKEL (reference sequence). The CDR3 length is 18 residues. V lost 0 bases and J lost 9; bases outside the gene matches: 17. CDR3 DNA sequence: TGTGCCAGCAGCCAAGAGGCAGCTAGCGGAATAGGAGCGGGTGAGCAGTTCTTC. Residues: CASSQEAASGIGAGEQFF.

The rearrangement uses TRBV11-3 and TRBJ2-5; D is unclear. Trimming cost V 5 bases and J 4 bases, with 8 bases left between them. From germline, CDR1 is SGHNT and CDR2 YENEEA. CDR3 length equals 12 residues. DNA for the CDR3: TGTGCCAGCAGCCTCGACCGAGAGACCCAGTACTTC. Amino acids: CASSLDRETQYF.

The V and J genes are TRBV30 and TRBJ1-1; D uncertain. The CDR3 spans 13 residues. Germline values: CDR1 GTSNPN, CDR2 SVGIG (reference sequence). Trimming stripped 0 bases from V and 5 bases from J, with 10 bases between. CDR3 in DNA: TGTGCCTGGAGTGTGTCCCGAACTACTGAAGCTTTCTTT. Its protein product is CAWSVSRTTEAFF.

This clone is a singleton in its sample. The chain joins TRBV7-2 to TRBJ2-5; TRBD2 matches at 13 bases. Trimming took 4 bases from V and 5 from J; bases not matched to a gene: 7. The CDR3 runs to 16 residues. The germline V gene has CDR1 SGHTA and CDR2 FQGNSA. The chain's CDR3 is CASSYGLAGELETQYF. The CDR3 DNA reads TGTGCCAGCAGCTACGGACTAGCGGGAGAACTGGAGACCCAGTACTTC. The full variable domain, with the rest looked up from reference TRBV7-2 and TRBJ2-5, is GAGVSQSPSNKVTEKGKDVELRCDPISGHTALYWYRQSLGQGLEFLIYFQGNSAPDKSGLPSDRFSAERTGGSVSTLTIQRTQQEDSAVYLCASSYGLAGELETQYFGPGTRLLVL.

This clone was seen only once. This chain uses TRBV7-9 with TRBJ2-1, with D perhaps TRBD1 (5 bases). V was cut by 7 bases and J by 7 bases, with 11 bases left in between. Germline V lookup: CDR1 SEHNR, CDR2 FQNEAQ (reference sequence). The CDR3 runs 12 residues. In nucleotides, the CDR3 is TGTGCCAGCATAGGCAGGGATAATGAGCAGTTCTTC. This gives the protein CASIGRDNEQFF.

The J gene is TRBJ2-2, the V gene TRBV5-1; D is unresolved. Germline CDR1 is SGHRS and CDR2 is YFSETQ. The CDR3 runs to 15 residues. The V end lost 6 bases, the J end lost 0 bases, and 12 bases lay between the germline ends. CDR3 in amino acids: CASKVGIPNTGELFF. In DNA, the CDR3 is TGCGCCAGCAAGGTGGGGATCCCGAACACCGGGGAGCTGTTTTTT.

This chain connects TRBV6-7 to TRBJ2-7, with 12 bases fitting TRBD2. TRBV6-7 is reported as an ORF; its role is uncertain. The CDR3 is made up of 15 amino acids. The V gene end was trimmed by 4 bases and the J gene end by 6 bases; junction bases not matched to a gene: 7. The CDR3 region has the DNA TGTGCCAGCAGTTCCCTAGCGGGAGGGTTCGGCGAGCAGTACTTC. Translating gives CASSSLAGGFGEQYF.

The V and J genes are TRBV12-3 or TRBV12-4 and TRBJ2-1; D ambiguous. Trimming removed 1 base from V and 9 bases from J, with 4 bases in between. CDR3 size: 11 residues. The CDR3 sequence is CASSLEREQFF. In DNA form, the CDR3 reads TGTGCCAGCAGTTTAGAGCGTGAGCAGTTCTTC.

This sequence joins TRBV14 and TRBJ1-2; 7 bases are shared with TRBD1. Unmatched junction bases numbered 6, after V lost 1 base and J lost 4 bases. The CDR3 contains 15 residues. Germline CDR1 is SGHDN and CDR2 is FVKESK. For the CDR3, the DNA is TGTGCCAGCAGCCAAGCTGGCAGGGGGACCTATGGCTACACCTTC. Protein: CASSQAGRGTYGYTF.

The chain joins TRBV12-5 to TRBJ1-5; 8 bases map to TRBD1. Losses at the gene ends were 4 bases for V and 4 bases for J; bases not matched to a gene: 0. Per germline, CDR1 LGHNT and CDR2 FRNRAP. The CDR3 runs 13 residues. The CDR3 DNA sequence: TGTGCTAGTGGTTGGGACAGGAATCAGCCCCAGCATTTT. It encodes CASGWDRNQPQHF. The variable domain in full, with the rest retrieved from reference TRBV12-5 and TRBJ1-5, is DARVTQTPRHKVTEMGQEVTMRCQPILGHNTVFWYRQTMMQGLELLAYFRNRAPLDDSGMPKDRFSAEMPDATLATLKIQPSEPRDSAVYFCASGWDRNQPQHFGDGTRLSIL.

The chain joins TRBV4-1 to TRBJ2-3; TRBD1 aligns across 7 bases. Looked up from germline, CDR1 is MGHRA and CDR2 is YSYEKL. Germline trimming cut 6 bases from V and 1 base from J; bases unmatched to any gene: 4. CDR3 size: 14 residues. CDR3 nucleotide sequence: TGCGCCAGCAGTCAGGGGGTAGGCACAGATACGCAGTATTTT. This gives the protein CASSQGVGTDTQYF.

In DNA, the CDR3 is TGTGCCACCAGTGATGGACGGACAGGACCGAACACCGGGGAGCTGTTTTTT. Translating it yields CATSDGRTGPNTGELFF. The rearrangement links TRBV24-1 to TRBJ2-2; TRBD1 matches at 7 bases. Looked up from germline, CDR1 is KGHDR and CDR2 is SFDVKD. With 3 bases clipped from V and 0 bases from J, the junction kept 6 bases outside the gene matches. The CDR3 has 17 amino acids.

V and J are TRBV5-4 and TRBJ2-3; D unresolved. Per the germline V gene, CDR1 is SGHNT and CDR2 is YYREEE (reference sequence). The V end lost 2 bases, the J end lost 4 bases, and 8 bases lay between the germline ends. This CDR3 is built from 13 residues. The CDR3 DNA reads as TGTGCCAGCAGCTTTTTGGGCGCAGATACGCAGTATTTT. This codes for CASSFLGADTQYF.

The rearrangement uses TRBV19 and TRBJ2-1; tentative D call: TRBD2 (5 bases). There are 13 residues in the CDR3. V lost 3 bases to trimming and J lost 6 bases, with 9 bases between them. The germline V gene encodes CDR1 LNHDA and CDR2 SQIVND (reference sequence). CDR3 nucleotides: TGTGCCAGTAGTATTGGGAGCGGCAATGAGCAGTTCTTC. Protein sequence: CASSIGSGNEQFF.

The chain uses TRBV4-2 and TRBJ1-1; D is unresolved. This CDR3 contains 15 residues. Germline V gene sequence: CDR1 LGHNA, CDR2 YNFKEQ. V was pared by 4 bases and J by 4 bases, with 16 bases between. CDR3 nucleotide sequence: TGTGCCAGCAGCCCCCCCCGGGGAAGTTTCACTGAAGCTTTCTTT. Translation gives CASSPPRGSFTEAFF.